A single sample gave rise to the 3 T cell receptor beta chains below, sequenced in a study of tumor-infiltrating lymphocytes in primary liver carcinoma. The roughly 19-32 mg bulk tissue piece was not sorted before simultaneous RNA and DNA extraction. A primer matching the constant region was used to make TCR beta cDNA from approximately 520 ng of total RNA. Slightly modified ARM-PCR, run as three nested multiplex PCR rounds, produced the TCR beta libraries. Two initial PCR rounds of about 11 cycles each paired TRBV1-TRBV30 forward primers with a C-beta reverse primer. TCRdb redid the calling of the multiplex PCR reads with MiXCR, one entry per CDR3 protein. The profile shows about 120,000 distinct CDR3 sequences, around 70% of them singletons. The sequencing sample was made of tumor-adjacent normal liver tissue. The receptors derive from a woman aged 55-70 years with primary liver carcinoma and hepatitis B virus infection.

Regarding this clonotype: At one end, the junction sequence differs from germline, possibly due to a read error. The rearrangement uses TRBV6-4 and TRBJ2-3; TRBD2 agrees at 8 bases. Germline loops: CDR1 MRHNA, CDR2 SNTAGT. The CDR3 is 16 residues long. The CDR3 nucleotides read TGTGCCGGCAGTGACGTGTCGGGAGGGTCCACAGATACGCAGTATTTT. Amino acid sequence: CAGSDVSGGSTDTQYF.

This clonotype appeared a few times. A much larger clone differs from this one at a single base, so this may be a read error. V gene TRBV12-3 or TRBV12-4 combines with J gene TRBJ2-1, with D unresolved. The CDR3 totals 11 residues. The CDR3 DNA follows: TGTGCCAGCAACCTCTTAAATGGGCAGTTCTTC. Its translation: CASNLLNGQFF.

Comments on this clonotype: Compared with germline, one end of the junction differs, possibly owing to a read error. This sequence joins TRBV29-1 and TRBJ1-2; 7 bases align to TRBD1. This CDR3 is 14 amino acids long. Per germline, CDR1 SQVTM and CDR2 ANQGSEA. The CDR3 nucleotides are TGCAGCGTCGATGACAGGGCGGCTAACTGTGGCTACACCTTC. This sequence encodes CSVDDRAANCGYTF.